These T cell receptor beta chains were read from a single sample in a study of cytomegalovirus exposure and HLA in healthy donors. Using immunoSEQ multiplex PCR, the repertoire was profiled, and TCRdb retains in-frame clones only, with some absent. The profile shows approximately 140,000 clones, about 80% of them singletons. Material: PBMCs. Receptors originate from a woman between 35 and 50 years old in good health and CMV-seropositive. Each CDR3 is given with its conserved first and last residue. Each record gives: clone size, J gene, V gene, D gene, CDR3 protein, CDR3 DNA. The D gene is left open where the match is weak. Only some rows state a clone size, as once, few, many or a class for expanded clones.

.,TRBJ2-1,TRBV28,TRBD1,CASSSPGQGPNEQFF,TGTGCCAGCAGTTCTCCGGGACAGGGGCCCAATGAGCAGTTCTTC
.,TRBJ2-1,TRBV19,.,CASSIVVGAYNEQFF,TGTGCCAGTAGTATAGTGGTTGGAGCCTACAATGAGCAGTTCTTC
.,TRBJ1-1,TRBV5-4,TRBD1,CASSLGMRQGRGTEAFF,TGTGCCAGCAGCTTGGGGATGAGACAGGGGAGGGGGACTGAAGCTTTCTTT
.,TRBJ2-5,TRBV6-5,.,CASSYGVAVTQETQYF,TGTGCCAGCAGTTACGGGGTAGCGGTAACCCAAGAGACCCAGTACTTC
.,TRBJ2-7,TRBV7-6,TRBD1,CASSERQGSYEQYF,TGTGCCAGCAGCGAGAGACAGGGGAGCTACGAGCAGTACTTC
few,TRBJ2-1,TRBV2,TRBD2,CASSPVLAIRGGNEQFF,TGTGCCAGCAGTCCCGTGTTAGCCATCCGGGGGGGCAATGAGCAGTTCTTC
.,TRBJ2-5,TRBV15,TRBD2,CATSRDIGGSWETQYF,TGTGCCACCAGCAGAGATATCGGGGGGTCGTGGGAGACCCAGTACTTC
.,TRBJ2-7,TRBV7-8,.,CASSHAPSPGYEQYF,TGTGCCAGCAGCCACGCTCCCTCCCCCGGCTACGAGCAGTACTTC
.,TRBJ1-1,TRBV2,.,CASTYKNVGGANTEAFF,TGTGCCAGCACCTATAAAAATGTCGGGGGAGCGAACACTGAAGCTTTCTTT
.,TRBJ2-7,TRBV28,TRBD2,CASSRLAAYEQYF,TGTGCCAGCAGTCGTCTAGCGGCCTACGAGCAGTACTTC
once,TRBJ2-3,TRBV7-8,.,CASSLSIGRGGTDTQYF,TGTGCCAGCAGCTTATCTATTGGCAGGGGAGGCACAGATACGCAGTATTTT
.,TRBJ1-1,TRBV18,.,CASSRGQNTEAFF,TGTGCCAGCTCAAGAGGACAGAACACTGAAGCTTTCTTT
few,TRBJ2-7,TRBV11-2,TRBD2,CASSRLSVLAGSEQYF,TGTGCCAGCAGCAGACTAAGCGTACTAGCGGGTAGTGAGCAGTACTTC
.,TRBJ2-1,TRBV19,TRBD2,CASSRTSGMDNEQFF,TGTGCCAGTAGTCGGACTAGCGGGATGGACAATGAGCAGTTCTTC
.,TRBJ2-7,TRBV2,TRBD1,CASSLRDRANYEQYF,TGTGCCAGCAGCCTCCGGGACAGGGCTAACTACGAGCAGTACTTC
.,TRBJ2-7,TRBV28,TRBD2,CASRIAGDYEQYF,TGTGCCAGCAGGATAGCGGGAGACTACGAGCAGTACTTC
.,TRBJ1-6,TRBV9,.,CASSVAEGKGSPLHF,TGTGCCAGCAGCGTAGCGGAGGGCAAGGGTTCACCCCTCCACTTT
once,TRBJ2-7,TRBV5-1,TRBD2,CASRLRSGIGDEQYF,TGCGCCAGCAGGCTTCGTAGCGGGATTGGGGACGAGCAGTACTTC
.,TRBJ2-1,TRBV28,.,CASSLPGHEQFF,TGTGCCAGCAGTTTACCCGGTCATGAGCAGTTCTTC
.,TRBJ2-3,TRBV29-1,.,CSVEGQSNDPMASTDTQYF,TGCAGCGTTGAGGGCCAGTCCAATGACCCAATGGCTAGCACAGATACGCAGTATTTT
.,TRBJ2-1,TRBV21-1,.,CASSIPTSGRGDEQFF,TGTGCCAGCAGCATCCCGACTAGCGGAAGAGGGGATGAGCAGTTCTTC
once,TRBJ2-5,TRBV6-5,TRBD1,CASSPQTGKQETQYF,TGTGCCAGCAGTCCACAGACAGGGAAGCAGGAGACCCAGTACTTC
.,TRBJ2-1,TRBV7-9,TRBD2,CSSSLPSGRLGNEQFF,TGTTCCAGCAGCTTGCCTAGCGGGAGACTAGGCAATGAGCAGTTCTTC
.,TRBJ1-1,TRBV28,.,CASSFPFGGTEAFF,TGTGCCAGCAGTTTCCCATTCGGAGGGACTGAAGCTTTCTTT
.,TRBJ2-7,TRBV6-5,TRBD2,CASSQGTSEQYF,TGTGCCAGCAGTCAGGGGACTAGCGAGCAGTACTTC
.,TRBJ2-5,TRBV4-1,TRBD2,CASSQLSSGILQETQYF,TGCGCCAGCAGCCAACTCTCTAGCGGGATCCTCCAAGAGACCCAGTACTTC
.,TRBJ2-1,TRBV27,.,CASSASTGSYNEQFF,TGTGCCAGCAGTGCGTCCACAGGGTCCTACAATGAGCAGTTCTTC
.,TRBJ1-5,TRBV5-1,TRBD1,CASSSGQGNGQPQHF,TGCGCCAGCAGCTCAGGACAGGGGAACGGTCAGCCCCAGCATTTT
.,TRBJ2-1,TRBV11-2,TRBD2,CASSPYGRAKGEQFF,TGTGCCAGCAGTCCCTACGGGAGGGCCAAGGGTGAGCAGTTCTTC
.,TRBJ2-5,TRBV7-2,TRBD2,CASSSFSGRARETQYF,TGTGCCAGCAGCTCCTTTAGCGGGAGGGCTCGTGAGACCCAGTACTTC
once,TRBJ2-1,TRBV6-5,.,CASSYSLSGAREQFF,TGTGCCAGCAGTTACTCCTTGTCGGGAGCGAGGGAGCAGTTCTTC
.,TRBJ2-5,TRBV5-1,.,CASSPGGLQETQYF,TGCGCCAGCAGTCCCGGGGGGCTCCAAGAGACCCAGTACTTC
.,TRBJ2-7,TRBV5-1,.,CASSLGSGSYEQYF,TGCGCCAGCAGCTTGGGATCAGGGTCCTACGAGCAGTACTTC
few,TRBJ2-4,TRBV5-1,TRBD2,CASSLGTSGQNIQYF,TGCGCCAGCAGCTTGGGGACTAGCGGCCAAAACATTCAGTACTTC
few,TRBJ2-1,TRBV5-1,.,CASSLLSGREDEQFF,TGCGCCAGCAGCTTGCTCAGTGGAAGGGAGGACGAGCAGTTCTTC
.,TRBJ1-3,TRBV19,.,CASRPAAGNTIYF,TGTGCTTCGCGGCCAGCTGCTGGAAACACCATATATTTT
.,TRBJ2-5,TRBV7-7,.,CASSSLRGETQYF,TGTGCTAGCAGCTCCCTCCGGGGAGAGACCCAGTACTTC
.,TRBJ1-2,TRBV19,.,CASRRQGAGYTF,TGTGCCAGTAGAAGGCAGGGCGCTGGCTACACCTTC
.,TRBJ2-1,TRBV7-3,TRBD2,CARLAGVNSYNEQFF,TGTGCCAGGTTAGCGGGAGTTAACTCCTACAATGAGCAGTTCTTC
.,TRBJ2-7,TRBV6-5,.,CASSYSAGFEQYF,TGTGCCAGCAGTTACTCCGCGGGCTTCGAGCAGTACTTC
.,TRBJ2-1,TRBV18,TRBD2,CASSPPGAGGGNEQFF,TGTGCCAGCTCACCACCCGGGGCGGGAGGAGGGAATGAGCAGTTCTTC
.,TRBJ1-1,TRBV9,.,CASSVEVVPYTEAFF,TGTGCCAGCAGCGTAGAAGTAGTCCCTTACACTGAAGCTTTCTTT
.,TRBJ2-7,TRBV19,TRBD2,CASSLGTSGSDSYEQYF,TGTGCCAGTAGTTTAGGCACTAGCGGGAGTGACTCCTACGAGCAGTACTTC
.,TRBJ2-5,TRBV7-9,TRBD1,CASSPRDRRETQYF,TGTGCCAGCAGCCCCCGGGACAGAAGAGAGACCCAGTACTTC
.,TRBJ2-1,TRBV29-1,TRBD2,CSVAGTSGSFYEQFF,TGCAGCGTTGCAGGGACTAGCGGGAGTTTCTATGAGCAGTTCTTC